This T cell receptor beta chain stems from a study of cytomegalovirus exposure and HLA in healthy donors. Amplification used 60 Vbeta primers and 13 Jbeta primers. Repertoires were generated with immunoSEQ multiplex PCR, while TCRdb's copy carries only in-frame clones and drops some. The listing records about 200,000 clones. V gave up 6 bases and J gave up 12 bases, with 9 bases separating them. The CDR3 extends over 10 amino acids. From germline, CDR1 is MNHNY and CDR2 SVGAGI (reference sequence). The sequence derives from a boy younger than 18 in good health and CMV-seronegative. The sequencing input was PBMCs. The chain couples TRBV6-6 to TRBJ1-5; D call uncertain. CDR3 residues: CASREGDQHF. CDR3 nucleotide sequence: TGTGCCAGCAGGGAGGGAGACCAGCATTTT.